The subject of this entry is one T cell receptor beta chain. This sample was taken from a study of T cells in Graves' hyperthyroidism and ophthalmopathy. Amplification of TCR beta CDR3 regions was performed using RNA transcripts as template. Carried out on the TCR CDR3, a first-round RT-PCR used the HTBI primer set. TCRdb reprocessed the multiplex PCR reads with MiXCR, giving one entry per CDR3 protein. The sample holds fewer than 550,000 distinct CDR3 sequences, 15% to 19% seen once. The CDR3 is 15 residues long. Looked up from germline, CDR1 is SGHNT and CDR2 is YYREEE (reference sequence). V gave up 2 bases and J gave up 1 base, with 13 bases separating them.

Sequenced sample: blood. This sequence was found in a woman between 18 and 29 years old with Graves' hyperthyroidism. The rearrangement uses TRBV5-4 and TRBJ2-7; D is possibly TRBD2 (6 bases). In DNA, the CDR3 is TGTGCCAGCAGCTTAGGTGCGGGACCATCCTACGAGCAGTACTTC. This gives the protein CASSLGAGPSYEQYF.